This T cell receptor beta chain was sequenced for a study of blood T cells in healthy people across ages. The CDR3 has 14 amino acids. The J segment lost 6 bases and the V segment lost 4 bases, leaving 7 bases of the junction unmatched. Primers used in a second PCR of roughly 6 to 11 cycles were a sample-barcoded 5' primer and a J-beta primer mix. Via MiXCR, TCRdb re-called the 5' RACE reads, giving one row per CDR3 protein. The data contain around 1,700,000 distinct CDR3 sequences, roughly 27% of them singletons. This clonotype occurred a few times. This chain connects TRBV12-3 or TRBV12-4 to TRBJ1-2; 8 bases map to TRBD1. Sequenced input: blood. This sequence was found in a woman aged 25-40 years in good health. The CDR3 loop is CASSSRGLGHGYTF. CDR3 coding DNA: TGTGCCAGCAGTTCCAGGGGGCTCGGCCATGGCTACACCTTC.